This T cell receptor beta chain was retrieved from a study of T cells in Graves' hyperthyroidism and ophthalmopathy. Used for diagnoses were clinical symptoms, serum thyroxine and TRAb, thyroid ultrasound and orbital computed tomography. The TCR beta CDR3 regions underwent amplification using RNA transcripts as the source. First-round RT-PCR with HTBI primers amplified the TCR CDR3 region. Each CDR3 protein is one row after TCRdb ran MiXCR on the multiplex PCR reads. The sample comprises around 300,000 distinct CDR3 sequences, 20% to 25% of which are singletons, and about a quarter rests with the top ten. Sequencing was performed on blood. The clonotype was recovered from a man aged 35-49 years with Graves' hyperthyroidism that later progressed to Graves' ophthalmopathy.

For the CDR3, the DNA is TGTGCCAGCAGTTTAGGCGGAGCCCTCTCCTACGAGCAGTACTTC. It specifies CASSLGGALSYEQYF. The chain employs TRBV28 and TRBJ2-7; D ambiguous. The CDR3 is 15 amino acids. CDR1 MDHEN and CDR2 SYDVKM come from the germline V gene. The V end lost 2 bases, the J end lost 0 bases, and 11 bases lay between the germline ends.